The rows below give T cell receptor beta chains drawn from one sample of a study of regulatory and conventional T cells in RAG deficiency. Profiling relied on immunoSEQ multiplex PCR, and the TCRdb table lists in-frame clones only, not all of them. Here the sample spans tens of thousands of clones, 95% to 97% being singletons. These data were also reused for a study on regulatory T cells.

Specimen: CD25- CD4+ T cells sorted from blood. All receptors derive from a human donor in good health. Both conserved end residues are part of each CDR3. Each record gives: CDR3 protein, CDR3 DNA, J gene, clone size, D gene, V gene. A D gene is named only where the DNA matches it firmly. Expanded clones get a size class; other rows say once, few or many, or leave the size out.

CASSSTWTGDLGYTF TGTGCCAGCAGTTCTACCTGGACAGGGGACCTTGGCTACACCTTC TRBJ1-2 - TRBD1 TRBV2
CSGGRGDEQLF TGCAGCGGGGGCAGGGGCGATGAGCAGCTCTTC TRBJ2-1 - - TRBV29-1
CASSLQGPNTGELFF TGTGCCAGCAGTCTACAGGGTCCGAACACCGGGGAGCTGTTTTTT TRBJ2-2 - - TRBV28
CASSVSGGSYNEQFF TGTGCCAGCAGCGTCAGCGGGGGTTCCTACAATGAGCAGTTCTTC TRBJ2-1 - TRBD2 TRBV5-4
CASSEYSEAFF TGTGCCAGCAGTGAGTACAGTGAAGCTTTCTTT TRBJ1-1 once - TRBV2
CASSLDPRETQYF TGTGCCAGCAGCTTAGATCCGAGAGAGACCCAGTACTTC TRBJ2-5 once - TRBV7-3
CASGLDRGPKNTEAFF TGTGCTAGTGGTTTGGACAGGGGGCCTAAGAACACTGAAGCTTTCTTT TRBJ1-1 - TRBD1 TRBV12-5
CASSLYGGRTIYF TGTGCCAGCAGTTTATACGGGGGACGCACCATATATTTT TRBJ1-3 - - TRBV28
CASSSTGYGGYTF TGTGCCAGCAGCTCAACAGGTTATGGTGGCTACACCTTC TRBJ1-2 - - TRBV7-2
CASSLRRTGADTEAFF TGTGCCAGCAGCTTGCGTCGGACAGGGGCGGACACTGAAGCTTTCTTT TRBJ1-1 - TRBD1 TRBV11-2
CASSRGDSAYNEQFF TGCGCCAGCAGCCGCGGGGACAGTGCATACAATGAGCAGTTCTTC TRBJ2-1 - - TRBV5-1
CAWSWTSGETQYF TGTGCCTGGAGTTGGACTAGCGGGGAGACGCAGTATTTT TRBJ2-3 - TRBD2 TRBV30
CASSWAENSPLHF TGTGCCAGTAGTTGGGCAGAAAACTCTCCCCTCCACTTT TRBJ1-6 - - TRBV19
CASSSSGTDVDTQYF TGTGCCAGCAGCTCCTCGGGGACAGACGTGGATACGCAGTATTTT TRBJ2-3 - TRBD1 TRBV7-2
CASSLSDGRLGTEAFF TGTGCCAGCAGTTTAAGCGATGGGAGGCTTGGGACTGAAGCTTTCTTT TRBJ1-1 - - TRBV28
CASSFHPVTSGNTDTQYF TGTGCCAGCAGCTTCCACCCTGTTACTAGCGGGAACACAGATACGCAGTATTTT TRBJ2-3 once TRBD2 TRBV7-2
CASSLWTGVSYEQYF TGTGCCAGCAGCCTCTGGACAGGGGTGAGCTACGAGCAGTACTTC TRBJ2-7 - TRBD1 TRBV5-6
CASSNDRGTDTQYF TGTGCCAGTAGCAACGACAGGGGCACAGATACGCAGTATTTT TRBJ2-3 - TRBD1 TRBV19
CASSFLQGRTGYTF TGTGCCAGCAGTTTCCTACAGGGCCGGACCGGCTACACCTTC TRBJ1-2 - - TRBV28
CASSLVSAAQETQYF TGCGCCAGCAGCTTGGTGTCAGCGGCCCAAGAGACCCAGTACTTC TRBJ2-5 - - TRBV5-1
CSVEDLYEQYF TGCAGCGTTGAAGATCTCTACGAGCAGTACTTC TRBJ2-7 - - TRBV29-1
CASSIPRGAVNTEAFF TGTGCCAGTAGTATTCCACGGGGGGCCGTGAACACTGAAGCTTTCTTT TRBJ1-1 - - TRBV19
CASFLRQGLETDTQYF TGTGCCAGCTTCCTGCGGCAGGGACTGGAAACAGATACGCAGTATTTT TRBJ2-3 - - TRBV5-4
CASSQARTVYGYTF TGTGCCAGCAGCCAAGCCCGGACAGTCTATGGCTACACCTTC TRBJ1-2 - - TRBV14
CASSSRDYSYNEQFF TGTGCCAGCAGCTCCCGGGACTACTCCTACAATGAGCAGTTCTTC TRBJ2-1 - TRBD2 TRBV9
CASSSGTGPGTEAFF TGTGCCAGCAGTTCCGGGACAGGGCCCGGGACTGAAGCTTTCTTT TRBJ1-1 - TRBD1 TRBV28
CASSYNAGEAFF TGTGCCAGCAGCTATAATGCGGGTGAAGCTTTCTTT TRBJ1-1 - - TRBV13
CASSPGGQGATGELFF TGTGCCAGCAGCCCCGGGGGACAGGGGGCTACCGGGGAGCTGTTTTTT TRBJ2-2 - TRBD1 TRBV7-2
CASSYVLAGETQYF TGTGCCAGCAGTTACGTACTAGCGGGCGAGACCCAGTACTTC TRBJ2-5 - TRBD2 TRBV6-5
CASSLDTNYGYTF TGTGCCAGCAGCTTGGACACTAACTATGGCTACACCTTC TRBJ1-2 - - TRBV9
CASSSRQGTSPLHF TGTGCCAGCAGCTCCCGACAGGGCACCTCACCCCTCCACTTT TRBJ1-6 - TRBD1 TRBV11-2
CASSLGQGPDILHF TGTGCCAGCAGCTTGGGACAGGGCCCCGATATCCTCCACTTT TRBJ1-6 - TRBD1 TRBV5-8
CAWIGTGQNSPLHF TGTGCCTGGATTGGGACAGGGCAGAATTCACCCCTCCACTTT TRBJ1-6 once TRBD1 TRBV30
CSASAPDEQYF TGCAGTGCCAGTGCACCCGACGAGCAGTACTTC TRBJ2-7 - - TRBV20-1
CASSPRDRADSPLHF TGTGCCAGCAGCCCCCGAGACAGGGCGGATTCCCCCCTCCACTTT TRBJ1-6 - TRBD1 TRBV7-6
CASSIVVAGGPYNEQFF TGTGCCAGTAGTATAGTTGTAGCGGGGGGGCCATACAATGAGCAGTTCTTC TRBJ2-1 once TRBD2 TRBV19